One and the same sample provided the 18 T cell receptor delta chains below, sequenced in a study of γδ T cells in repeated Plasmodium falciparum infection. TCRdb re-processed the multiplex PCR reads using CATT. Here the sample spans roughly 90,000 delta-chain clones, more than 1.4% being singletons. Flow sorting of PBMC yielded separate Vgamma9/Vdelta2+ and Vdelta2-negative gammadelta T cell populations for bulk repertoire analysis. Material: gamma-delta T cells from blood. Receptors originate from a pool of human donors (malaria-infected and uninfected, not separated).

The table lists this clone with a few counts. One base separates it from a far larger clone, so it is likely a read error. Additional DNA sequences in this sample encode the identical CDR3. The chain employs TRDV2 and TRDJ1; the match to TRDD3 covers 9 bases. Since TCRdb gives no J gene, matching the DNA to germline was used here to assign it. Germline V gene lookup returns CDR1 GEAIGNYY and CDR2 EKD. The CDR3 is 16 residues long. The CDR3 DNA reads as TGTGCTTGTGACTCCTTACTGGGGGAAAACACCGATAAACTCATCTTT. This sequence encodes CACDSLLGENTDKLIF.

This clone turned up a few times. This likely reflects a read error, since a far larger clone is one base away. The same CDR3 also results from other DNA sequences found in this sample. J is TRDJ1 and V is TRDV2; 9 bases match TRDD3. The J gene was not available in TCRdb and was assigned here by matching the DNA to germline segments. CDR3 length: 21 amino acids. V was clipped by 0 bases and J by 2 bases; unmatched bases: 21. Germline V gene sequence: CDR1 GEAIGNYY, CDR2 EKD. The DNA for the CDR3 is TGTGCCTGTGACACCGTGAAGGCTAGTCCGGGGGGATACAAAGAAACCGATAAACTCATCTTT. Protein: CACDTVKASPGGYKETDKLIF.

This clone was seen more than once but under ten times. A far bigger clonotype differs at one base, so this is likely a read error. This CDR3 is also generated by other DNA sequences in the sample. The chain recombines TRDV1 with TRDJ1; possible D gene TRDD3, 5 bases. Assignment of the J gene here rests on matching the DNA to germline, because TCRdb gives none. The length of the CDR3 is 16 residues. From germline, CDR1 is TSWWSYY and CDR2 QGS. This CDR3 reads CALGEFAGLHKNKLIF. CDR3 nucleotides: TGTGCCCTTGGGGAATTCGCAGGACTCCATAAGAATAAACTCATCTTT.

On this clone itself: One base separates it from a far larger clone, so it is likely a read error. Additional DNA sequences in this sample encode the identical CDR3. The chain couples TRDV2 to TRDJ3; 8 nucleotides line up with TRDD3. TCRdb lists no J gene, so it was determined here by aligning the DNA to germline. This CDR3 region has 20 residues. Per germline, CDR1 GEAIGNYY and CDR2 EKD. Germline trimming cut 1 base from V and 0 bases from J; bases unmatched to any gene: 10. In nucleotides, the CDR3 is TGTGCCTGTGACACTCTGGGGGACTTCACTCTCTCCTGGGACACCCGACAGATGTTTTTC. This codes for CACDTLGDFTLSWDTRQMFF.

Turning to this clone: The TCRdb protein, from a much larger clone, departs from this DNA's translation at residue 18, likely by read error; the protein shown derives from the DNA. The V and J genes are TRDV2 and TRDJ1, with 11 positions matching TRDD3. TCRdb does not report a J gene; here it was assigned by matching the DNA to germline references. The length of the CDR3 is 23 residues. Germline V CDR1 and CDR2: GEAIGNYY, EKD. The trim removed 3 bases at V and 3 bases at J, leaving 29 bases unmatched. The CDR3 spells CACDAVRGLGDTTTTNYADKLIF. CDR3 coding DNA: TGTGCCTGTGACGCCGTTAGGGGGCTGGGGGATACCACAACCACGAATTACGCCGATAAACTCATCTTT.

This clone appeared a few times. TCRdb shows a much larger clone's protein in place of this DNA's translation, and the two differ at residue 21, likely through a read error; the protein shown is translated from the DNA. This chain links TRDV1 with TRDJ1; TRDD2 matches at 8 bases. Germline V lookup: CDR1 TSWWSYY, CDR2 QGS. The CDR3 sequence is 23 residues long. DNA for the CDR3: TGTGCTCTTGGGGAACCCCAGAGTTCCTTCCTAGATGAGGGATATTTGTACACCGATAAACGCATCTTT. It yields the protein CALGEPQSSFLDEGYLYTDKRIF.

This clone was detected only a few times. The TCRdb protein, from a much larger clone, departs from this DNA's translation at residue 6, likely by read error; the protein shown derives from the DNA. The chain joins TRDV1 to TRDJ1, with 7 bases matching TRDD3. The V segment lost 2 bases and the J segment 3 bases; nucleotides outside the gene matches: 6. CDR1 and CDR2 from the germline V gene are TSWWSYY and QGS. The CDR3 covers 15 residues. The CDR3: CALGERHGYADKLIF. The DNA of the CDR3 is TGTGCTCTTGGGGAAAGGCATGGATACGCCGATAAACTCATCTTT.

Only a few counts were recorded for this clone. The protein given by TCRdb reflects a much larger clone and differs at residue 5 from this DNA's translation, likely from a read error; the protein shown is the DNA's translation. The chain employs TRAV36/DV7 and TRDJ1; the D gene is possibly TRDD2 (9 bases). The germline V and J ends were trimmed by 5 bases and 0 bases, with 47 bases remaining between them. The germline V gene encodes CDR1 VTNFRS and CDR2 LTSSGIE (reference sequence). The CDR3 contains 25 residues. CDR3 amino acids: CAVFIAFLPRGIWSLSTGYTDKLIF. The CDR3 DNA reads TGTGCTGTTTTCATAGCCTTCCTACCCCGGGGGATATGGTCATTGAGTACGGGGTACACCGATAAACTCATCTTT.

This clone was counted only a few times. The mismatch at residue 9 between this DNA's translation and the TCRdb protein of a much larger clone likely reflects a read error; the protein shown is translated from the DNA. The chain has TRDV2 and TRDJ1, with a tentative D call TRDD3 (5 bases). V dropped 0 bases and J dropped 3 bases, with 25 bases sitting between them. Germline assignment: CDR1 GEAIGNYY and CDR2 EKD. CDR3 length: 19 residues. CDR3 nucleotides: TGTGCCTGTGACACCGAAGTCGGATTGGGGCCCCGTGGTCCCGATAAACTCATCTTT. Translated, it gives CACDTEVGLGPRGPDKLIF.

With respect to this clone: A far larger clone is just one base off, so this is likely a read error. Other DNA sequences of this sample code for an identical CDR3. J is TRDJ1 and V is TRDV1; D is possibly TRDD2 (8 bases). Germline assignment: CDR1 TSWWSYY and CDR2 QGS. The CDR3 runs 15 residues. The CDR3 spells CALGPPPSYSTGVIF. The CDR3 DNA sequence: TGTGCCCTTGGGCCGCCGCCTTCCTATAGTACTGGGGTCATCTTT.

There are many counts of this clone. The chain uses TRDV1 and TRDJ1, with 12 bases that match TRDD3. Germline matching of the DNA provided the J gene here, since TCRdb leaves it blank. The CDR3 has 19 amino acids. Losses at the gene ends were 1 base for V and 0 bases for J; bases not matched to a gene: 9. CDR1 is TSWWSYY and CDR2 is QGS in the germline V gene. This CDR3 is CALGEHPNWGILYTDKLIF. The CDR3 DNA follows: TGTGCTCTTGGGGAACATCCTAACTGGGGGATACTATACACCGATAAACTCATCTTT.

On this clone itself: This likely reflects a read error, since a far larger clone is one base away. At the DNA level, this CDR3 is encoded by other sequences in the same sample as well. The V and J genes are TRDV1 and TRDJ1; 7 bases agree with TRDD3. The J gene was missing in TCRdb and was found by matching the end of the DNA to germline. CDR1 and CDR2 from the germline V gene are TSWWSYY and QGS. CDR3 length: 24 amino acids. V dropped 2 bases and J dropped 4; count of bases not matched to a gene: 34. The CDR3 DNA reads as TGTGCTCTTGGGGAAGGCAGGAGCCTTCTTAAGTACTGGGGAATCAAAAATCTCAACGATAAACTCATCTTT. This codes for CALGEGRSLLKYWGIKNLNDKLIF.

There are many counts of this clone. The chain combines TRDV1 with TRDJ1; 7 positions match TRDD3. There are 18 residues in the CDR3. V dropped 9 bases and J dropped 0; count of bases not matched to a gene: 19. CDR1 is TSWWSYY and CDR2 is QGS in the germline V gene. The CDR3 protein is CALTQGGRLGPYTDKLIF. The CDR3 DNA reads as TGTGCTCTGACACAAGGGGGAAGACTGGGGCCGTACACCGATAAACTCATCTTT.

The table lists this clone with a few counts. A read error may be the cause here, since a much bigger clone is one base away. V and J are TRDV1 and TRDJ1; either TRDD2 or TRDD3 may fit D (7 bases each). TCRdb does not report a J gene; here it was assigned by matching the DNA to germline references. CDR3 length: 15 residues. Germline values: CDR1 TSWWSYY, CDR2 QGS. CDR3 loop: CALLPPGGYTDKLIF. CDR3 DNA: TGTGCCCTCCTTCCTCCCGGGGGATACACCGATAAACTCATCTTT.

A word on this clone: With a far larger clone one base away, a read error is the likely cause. This sample includes further DNA sequences coding for the same CDR3. V and J are TRDV1 and TRDJ1; 13 bases map to TRDD3. Assignment of the J gene here rests on matching the DNA to germline, because TCRdb gives none. This CDR3 spans 25 amino acids. Germline V gene lookup returns CDR1 TSWWSYY and CDR2 QGS. The CDR3 protein is CALGVPFPALSYFTGGYEYTDKLIF. The DNA of the CDR3 is TGCGCTCTTGGGGTCCCATTCCCCGCCCTTTCCTACTTTACTGGGGGATACGAATACACCGATAAACTCATCTTT.

About this clone: The protein held in TCRdb is that of a much larger clone and does not match this DNA's translation at residue 5, likely because of a read error; the protein shown is translated from the DNA. This chain connects TRDV1 to TRDJ1; 10 bases are shared with TRDD3. This CDR3 region has 20 residues. Germline CDR1 is TSWWSYY and CDR2 is QGS. V trimming: 4 bases; J trimming: 6 bases; junction bases outside the gene matches: 23. CDR3 sequence (DNA): TGTGCTCTTGGGGGAACGCTACGTCCACCTTACTGGGGGATGAGGAATAAACTCATCTTT. This codes for CALGGTLRPPYWGMRNKLIF.

This clone was found a few times. This sequence is one base from a far larger clone and is likely a read error. At the DNA level, this CDR3 is encoded by other sequences in the same sample as well. V is TRDV1 and J is TRDJ1; 8 positions match TRDD3. The CDR3 runs to 19 residues. J gave up 7 bases and V 3 bases, and 22 bases lay outside the gene matches. Germline CDR1 reads TSWWSYY; CDR2 reads QGS. This chain's CDR3 is CALGDFLLWGIPQGGKLIF. DNA for the CDR3: TGTGCTCTTGGGGATTTCCTGTTATGGGGGATCCCTCAGGGGGGTAAACTCATCTTT.

Ten or more counts support this clone. This DNA's translation differs at residue 11 from TCRdb's protein, which comes from a much larger clone; a read error is likely, and the protein shown is translated from the DNA. This chain uses TRDV2 with TRDJ1; weak D call: TRDD3 (6 bases). TCRdb carries no J gene annotation; the J gene was assigned here by matching the DNA with germline. Germline V gene data show CDR1 as GEAIGNYY and CDR2 as EKD. The V end lost 6 bases, the J end lost 4 bases, and 23 bases lay between the germline ends. The CDR3 is 16 amino acids. The CDR3 is CACYRADTSDIDKLIF. CDR3 DNA sequence: TGTGCCTGTTACCGAGCGGATACTAGTGACATCGATAAACTCATCTTT.